The rows below give T cell receptor beta chains drawn from one sample of a study of cytomegalovirus exposure and HLA in healthy donors. This table comes from immunoSEQ multiplex PCR, and its TCRdb copy is limited to in-frame clones, with some not included. In the table there are 150,000 to 200,000 clones, about 83% of which are singletons. Material for sequencing was PBMCs. The source is a girl aged 5 to 17 in good health and CMV-seropositive. The CDR3 runs from the conserved cysteine through the conserved F or W. D genes are given only for firm matches. Clone size is not always given. Where it is, it says once, few, many or a class for expanded clones.

d_gene	abundance	v_gene	j_gene	len	CDR3aa	CDR3nt
TRBD2	NA	TRBV9	TRBJ2-1	16	CASSAGGTSSYNEQFF	TGTGCCAGCAGCGCCGGGGGGACTAGCTCCTACAATGAGCAGTTCTTC
NA	NA	TRBV6-1	TRBJ1-1	15	CASSADRSYNTEAFF	TGTGCCAGCAGCGCTGACAGGAGCTATAACACTGAAGCTTTCTTT
NA	NA	TRBV5-6	TRBJ1-1	13	CASSLGGGTEAFF	TGTGCCAGCAGCTTGGGTGGAGGGACTGAAGCTTTCTTT
NA	few	TRBV19	TRBJ1-1	14	CASSIGGGSTEAFF	TGTGCCAGTAGTATCGGAGGAGGAAGCACTGAAGCTTTCTTT
NA	NA	TRBV6-5	TRBJ2-1	12	CASSYGGHEQFF	TGTGCCAGCAGTTATGGAGGCCATGAGCAGTTCTTC
TRBD1	NA	TRBV7-9	TRBJ2-7	17	CASSLGRGDRGFIEQYF	TGTGCCAGCAGCTTAGGTCGGGGGGACAGGGGATTTATTGAGCAGTACTTC
TRBD2	NA	TRBV9	TRBJ2-1	18	CASSVGSTRRGGGNEQFF	TGTGCCAGCAGCGTAGGGAGTACTCGGCGGGGGGGAGGTAATGAGCAGTTCTTC
TRBD1	NA	TRBV7-9	TRBJ1-2	15	CSSSLEGGGLYGYTF	TGTTCCAGCAGCTTAGAAGGGGGCGGGCTGTATGGCTACACCTTC
NA	NA	TRBV5-1	TRBJ1-5	14	CASSLGGGEQPQHF	TGCGCCAGCAGCTTGGGCGGGGGCGAACAGCCCCAGCATTTT
TRBD2	NA	TRBV2	TRBJ2-3	17	CASSEAQTSGGADTQYF	TGTGCCAGCAGTGAAGCGCAGACTAGCGGGGGGGCAGATACGCAGTATTTT
NA	NA	TRBV6-1	TRBJ1-2	13	CASREEENYGYTF	TGTGCCAGCAGGGAGGAGGAAAACTATGGCTACACCTTC
NA	NA	TRBV19	TRBJ2-1	14	CASRTVDSYNEQFF	TGTGCCAGTAGGACAGTGGACTCCTACAATGAGCAGTTCTTC
TRBD1	NA	TRBV6-5	TRBJ1-2	14	CASSLDRGRYGYTF	TGTGCCAGCAGTTTGGACAGGGGAAGATATGGCTACACCTTC
NA	NA	TRBV5-1	TRBJ2-3	14	CASSPRQGTDTQYF	TGCGCCAGCAGCCCCCGACAGGGCACAGATACGCAGTATTTT
NA	NA	TRBV6-5	TRBJ1-1	15	CASSSVNIGGAEAFF	TGTGCCAGCAGTTCCGTAAACATTGGGGGGGCGGAAGCTTTCTTT
NA	NA	TRBV9	TRBJ2-2	13	CASRETDTGELFF	TGTGCCAGCAGAGAAACAGACACCGGGGAGCTGTTTTTT
NA	NA	TRBV18	TRBJ1-2	12	CASSLYRYGYTF	TGTGCCAGCTCACTATACAGATATGGCTACACCTTC
TRBD2	NA	TRBV29-1	TRBJ2-3	14	CSVETSGGPDTQYF	TGCAGCGTTGAGACTAGCGGGGGACCAGATACGCAGTATTTT
NA	NA	TRBV6-1	TRBJ1-1	14	CASSPRSLNTEAFF	TGTGCCAGCAGTCCTCGAAGCCTGAACACTGAAGCTTTCTTT
TRBD2	few	TRBV18	TRBJ2-5	17	CASSPQAGGSPGETQYF	TGTGCCAGCTCACCACAAGCGGGGGGCTCTCCAGGAGAGACCCAGTACTTC
NA	NA	TRBV19	TRBJ1-2	13	CASRPLGREGYTF	TGTGCCAGTAGACCTCTGGGCAGGGAAGGCTACACCTTC
TRBD2	NA	TRBV4-1	TRBJ2-1	17	CASSQDPLGGRSNEQFF	TGCGCCAGCAGCCAAGATCCACTGGGCGGGAGATCCAATGAGCAGTTCTTC
TRBD1	NA	TRBV7-6	TRBJ1-5	15	CASSLGQGANQPQHF	TGTGCCAGCAGCTTAGGACAGGGGGCCAATCAGCCCCAGCATTTT
NA	NA	TRBV5-6	TRBJ2-3	14	CASSLRGATDTQYF	TGTGCCAGCAGCTTGAGGGGCGCAACAGATACGCAGTATTTT
TRBD2	NA	TRBV6-1	TRBJ2-5	14	CASRTLAGAETQYF	TGTGCCAGCAGAACCCTAGCGGGGGCAGAGACCCAGTACTTC
TRBD2	NA	TRBV7-7	TRBJ2-3	16	CASSQGLADLTDTQYF	TGTGCTAGCAGCCAGGGACTAGCGGACCTCACAGATACGCAGTATTTT
NA	NA	TRBV7-9	TRBJ1-1	10	CSSQNTEAFF	TGTTCCAGTCAAAACACTGAAGCTTTCTTT
TRBD2	NA	TRBV19	TRBJ2-7	14	CASITSGGNHEQYF	TGTGCCAGTATTACTAGCGGGGGGAACCACGAGCAGTACTTC
NA	NA	TRBV9	TRBJ2-2	15	CASTPNRVNTGELFF	TGTGCCAGCACCCCGAACAGGGTAAACACCGGGGAGCTGTTTTTT
TRBD1	NA	TRBV11-2	TRBJ2-7	17	CASSLGSGTGVAYEQYF	TGTGCCAGCAGCTTAGGGAGCGGGACAGGGGTTGCCTACGAGCAGTACTTC
NA	NA	TRBV10-3	TRBJ2-7	16	CAISGRRQVASYEQYF	TGTGCCATCAGCGGCCGAAGACAGGTAGCCTCCTACGAGCAGTACTTC
NA	NA	TRBV30	TRBJ1-1	13	CALIGGWGTEAFF	TGTGCCTTGATCGGGGGATGGGGCACTGAAGCTTTCTTT
TRBD2	once	TRBV30	TRBJ2-1	13	CAWSPGLGHEQFF	TGTGCCTGGAGTCCCGGACTAGGTCATGAGCAGTTCTTC
TRBD1	NA	TRBV9	TRBJ2-7	14	CASSRGQGGYEQYF	TGTGCCAGCAGCCGGGGACAGGGGGGTTACGAGCAGTACTTC
NA	NA	TRBV15	TRBJ1-5	15	CATSRGGGGLQPQHF	TGTGCCACCAGCAGAGGAGGCGGGGGTTTGCAGCCCCAGCATTTT
TRBD1	few	TRBV5-1	TRBJ2-7	13	CASSGTGAYEQYF	TGCGCCAGCAGCGGAACAGGGGCCTACGAGCAGTACTTC
NA	few	TRBV21-1	TRBJ1-1	13	CASTTDWNTEAFF	TGTGCCAGCACCACTGACTGGAACACTGAAGCTTTCTTT
TRBD1	NA	TRBV27	TRBJ1-2	12	CASSPDRVGYTF	TGTGCCAGCAGTCCTGACAGGGTTGGCTACACCTTC
TRBD2	few	TRBV30	TRBJ2-4	13	CAWNSGAGDIQYF	TGTGCCTGGAATAGCGGGGCAGGGGACATTCAGTACTTC
NA	few	TRBV29-1	TRBJ1-1	11	CSLFQQGRAFF	TGCAGCCTCTTCCAACAGGGACGCGCTTTCTTT
TRBD1	NA	TRBV27	TRBJ2-1	15	CASHLGTGGQIEQFF	TGTGCCAGCCACCTAGGAACAGGGGGGCAAATTGAGCAGTTCTTC
NA	NA	TRBV5-1	TRBJ2-1	14	CASSRDNSYNEQFF	TGCGCCAGCAGTCGGGATAACTCCTACAATGAGCAGTTCTTC
NA	NA	TRBV29-1	TRBJ1-2	11	CSVVSGNGYTF	TGCAGCGTTGTATCGGGTAATGGCTACACCTTC
NA	NA	TRBV4-1	TRBJ2-1	16	CASSQGLGRDYNEQFF	TGCGCCAGCAGCCAAGGCTTGGGCAGAGATTACAATGAGCAGTTCTTC
TRBD1	NA	TRBV27	TRBJ1-4	13	CANVSGTDEKLFF	TGTGCCAACGTCTCCGGGACAGATGAAAAACTGTTTTTT
NA	NA	TRBV7-3	TRBJ1-1	14	CASSLRSKNTEAFF	TGTGCCAGCAGCTTAAGGAGCAAGAACACTGAAGCTTTCTTT
NA	NA	TRBV6-1	TRBJ1-1	13	CASSRGMNTEAFF	TGTGCCAGCAGCAGGGGAATGAACACTGAAGCTTTCTTT
NA	once	TRBV28	TRBJ2-7	14	CASARGGGSYEQYF	TGTGCCAGCGCCCGGGGAGGCGGTTCCTACGAGCAGTACTTC
TRBD1	NA	TRBV28	TRBJ1-1	16	CASSLGHRGPDTEAFF	TGTGCCAGCAGTTTAGGACACAGGGGACCTGACACTGAAGCTTTCTTT
NA	NA	TRBV7-3	TRBJ2-2	12	CASSFLTGELFF	TGTGCCAGCAGCTTTCTGACCGGGGAGCTGTTTTTT
NA	NA	TRBV2	TRBJ2-6	14	CASSETGGANVLTF	TGTGCCAGCAGTGAGACAGGTGGGGCCAACGTCCTGACTTTC
TRBD1	NA	TRBV2	TRBJ1-1	14	CASRRTGGTTEAFF	TGTGCCAGCAGGAGGACAGGGGGGACCACTGAAGCTTTCTTT
TRBD1	few	TRBV9	TRBJ2-6	16	CASSRNRGSGANVLTF	TGTGCCAGCAGCCGAAACAGGGGCTCTGGGGCCAACGTCCTGACTTTC